The clone carrying this TCR beta chain showed up many times. The antigen is not known. This record belongs to a study of CD8 T cells in ankylosing spondylitis. Notes on the study in general: Relatively rare in peripheral blood, disease-linked clones were also CD8+. Characteristic, it appeared, of ankylosing spondylitis blood was a TCR beta motif of 7 or 8 highly homologous variants. Reactive arthritis synovial fluid and blood previously showed some of these motif variants.

Quantitative molecular-barcoded 5'-RACE generated the TCR beta libraries. TCRdb re-analysed the 5' RACE reads in MiXCR, keeping a single row per CDR3 protein. The table has about 160,000 distinct CDR3 sequences, about 16% seen once. From germline, CDR1 is DFQATT and CDR2 SNEGSKA (reference sequence). The J segment lost 6 bases and the V segment lost 4 bases, leaving 7 bases of the junction unmatched. The length of the CDR3 is 13 residues. The source is a male donor with ankylosing spondylitis or in good health (not recorded which). The chain employs TRBV20-1 and TRBJ2-7; TRBD1 matches at 9 bases. The sample consisted of blood, either unsorted or a sorted T cell fraction (not recorded which). CDR3 sequence (DNA): TGCAGTGCTAAAGGACAGGGGAAGATCGAGCAGTACTTC. Its translation: CSAKGQGKIEQYF.